Listed below are T cell receptor beta chains from one sample, sequenced in a study of blood T cells in healthy people across ages. In TCRdb, the 5' RACE reads were re-called with MiXCR into one record per CDR3 protein. The sample yields hundreds of thousands of distinct CDR3 sequences, about 42% seen once. Sequenced input: blood. The receptors were gathered from a man at least 80 years old in good health. The CDR3 runs from the conserved cysteine through the conserved F or W. Each record gives: CDR3 DNA, CDR3 protein, V gene, J gene, D gene, clone size. D genes are given only for firm matches. The listing skips clone size in some rows; elsewhere it reads once, few, many or a size class.

CDR3nt: TGTGCCAGCAACCGGCCGGGACAGTCCTACGAGCAGTACTTC
CDR3aa: CASNRPGQSYEQYF
v_gene: TRBV6-2/TRBV6-3
j_gene: TRBJ2-7
d_gene: TRBD1
abundance: NA

CDR3nt: TGCGCCAGTGGGACTAGCGATTCCTACGAGCAGTACTTC
CDR3aa: CASGTSDSYEQYF
v_gene: TRBV10-2
j_gene: TRBJ2-7
d_gene: TRBD2
abundance: NA

CDR3nt: TGTGCCAGCAGCGTAGACGTAATAGGGGGGGTGGCCCAGTACTTC
CDR3aa: CASSVDVIGGVAQYF
v_gene: TRBV9
j_gene: TRBJ2-5
d_gene: NA
abundance: NA

CDR3nt: TGTGCCAGCAGCGCCGGGACAGGGATGGACATTCAGTACTTC
CDR3aa: CASSAGTGMDIQYF
v_gene: TRBV7-2
j_gene: TRBJ2-4
d_gene: TRBD1
abundance: few

CDR3nt: TGTGCCAGCAGCTATGTACAGGGAGATGAGCAGTACTTC
CDR3aa: CASSYVQGDEQYF
v_gene: TRBV7-3
j_gene: TRBJ2-5
d_gene: NA
abundance: few

CDR3nt: TGTGCCAGCAGCCCCCAATGGCGGAGACTAGCGGGAGTGGGGGAGACCCAGTACTTC
CDR3aa: CASSPQWRRLAGVGETQYF
v_gene: TRBV7-8
j_gene: TRBJ2-5
d_gene: TRBD2
abundance: NA

CDR3nt: TGCGCCAGCAGATCAATGGGACATTTGAGCTCCTACGAGCAGTACTTC
CDR3aa: CASRSMGHLSSYEQYF
v_gene: TRBV5-1
j_gene: TRBJ2-7
d_gene: NA
abundance: NA

CDR3nt: TGCAGTGCTTTAGAAAGTGCGGGAGGGCGGATCGAGACCCAGTACTTC
CDR3aa: CSALESAGGRIETQYF
v_gene: TRBV20-1
j_gene: TRBJ2-5
d_gene: TRBD2
abundance: NA

CDR3nt: TGTGCCAGCAGCCCAGTTGTGGGGAGGGGCTCGCTAGCGAGAAGCTCCTACAATGAGCAGTTCTTC
CDR3aa: CASSPVVGRGSLARSSYNEQFF
v_gene: TRBV11-2
j_gene: TRBJ2-1
d_gene: TRBD2
abundance: few

CDR3nt: TGTGCCACCAGCCTACCTTTAGCGGGAGCCCCCAGTGAGCAGTTCTTC
CDR3aa: CATSLPLAGAPSEQFF
v_gene: TRBV24-1
j_gene: TRBJ2-1
d_gene: TRBD2
abundance: NA